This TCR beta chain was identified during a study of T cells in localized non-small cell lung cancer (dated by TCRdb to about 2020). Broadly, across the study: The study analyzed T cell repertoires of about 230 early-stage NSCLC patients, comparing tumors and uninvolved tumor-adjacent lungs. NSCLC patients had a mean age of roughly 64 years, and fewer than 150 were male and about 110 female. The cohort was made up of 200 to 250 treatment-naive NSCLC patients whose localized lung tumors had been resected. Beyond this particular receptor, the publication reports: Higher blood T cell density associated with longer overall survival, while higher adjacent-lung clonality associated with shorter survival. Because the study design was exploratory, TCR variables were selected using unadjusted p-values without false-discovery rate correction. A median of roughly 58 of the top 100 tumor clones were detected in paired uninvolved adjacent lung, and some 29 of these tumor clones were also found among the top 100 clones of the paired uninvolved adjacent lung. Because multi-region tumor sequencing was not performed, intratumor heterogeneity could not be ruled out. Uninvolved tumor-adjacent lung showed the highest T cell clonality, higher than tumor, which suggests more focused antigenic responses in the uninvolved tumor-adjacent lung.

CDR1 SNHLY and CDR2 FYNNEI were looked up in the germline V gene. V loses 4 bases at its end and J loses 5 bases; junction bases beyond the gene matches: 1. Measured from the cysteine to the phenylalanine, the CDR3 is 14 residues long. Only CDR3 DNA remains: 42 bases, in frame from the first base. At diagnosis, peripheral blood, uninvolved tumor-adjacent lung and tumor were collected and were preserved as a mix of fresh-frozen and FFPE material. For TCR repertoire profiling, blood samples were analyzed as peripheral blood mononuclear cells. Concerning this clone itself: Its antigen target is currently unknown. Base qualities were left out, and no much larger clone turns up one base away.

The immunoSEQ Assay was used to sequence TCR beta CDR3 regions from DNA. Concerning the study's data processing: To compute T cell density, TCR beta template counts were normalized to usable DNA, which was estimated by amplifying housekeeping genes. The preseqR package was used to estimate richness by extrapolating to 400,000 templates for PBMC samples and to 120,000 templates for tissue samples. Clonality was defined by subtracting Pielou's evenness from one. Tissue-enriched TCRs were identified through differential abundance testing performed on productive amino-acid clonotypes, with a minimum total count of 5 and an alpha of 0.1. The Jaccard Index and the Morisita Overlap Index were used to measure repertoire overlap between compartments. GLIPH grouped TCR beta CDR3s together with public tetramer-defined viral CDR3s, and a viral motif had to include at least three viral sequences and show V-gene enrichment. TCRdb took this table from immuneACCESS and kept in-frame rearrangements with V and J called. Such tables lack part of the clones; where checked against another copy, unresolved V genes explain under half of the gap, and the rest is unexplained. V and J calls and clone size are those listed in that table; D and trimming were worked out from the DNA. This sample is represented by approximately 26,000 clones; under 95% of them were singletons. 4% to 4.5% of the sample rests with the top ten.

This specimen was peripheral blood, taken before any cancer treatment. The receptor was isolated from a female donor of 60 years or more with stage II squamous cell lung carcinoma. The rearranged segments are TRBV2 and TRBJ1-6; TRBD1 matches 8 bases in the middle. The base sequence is TGTGCCAGCAGTGGACAGGGGAATAATTCACCCCTCCACTTT. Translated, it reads CASSGQGNNSPLHF.